The 8 T cell receptor beta chains reported below all come from one sample, sequenced in a study of blood T cell repertoires in COVID-19. The data were produced by immunoSEQ multiplex PCR, yet TCRdb's version contains in-frame clones alone and is incomplete. The sample shows some 510,000 clones, more than 75% of them seen only once. Sequenced input: PBMCs or T cells enriched from blood (not recorded which). These receptors originate from a woman aged 40 to 50 who had recovered from COVID-19.

On this clone itself: The sample carries other DNA sequences with the same CDR3. The V call is TRBV27, the J call TRBJ1-5; D gene uncertain. The CDR3 runs to 14 residues. V shed 4 bases and J shed 2 bases, with 9 bases lying between them. Germline-derived CDR1 and CDR2 are MNHEY and SMNVEV (reference sequence). CDR3 sequence: CASSYRQGNQPQHF. The CDR3 coding sequence is TGTGCCAGCAGTTACCGCCAGGGCAATCAGCCCCAGCATTTT.

The J gene is TRBJ2-1, the V gene TRBV24-1; 7 nucleotides agree with TRBD2. The CDR3 is 14 residues long. The germline V gene has CDR1 KGHDR and CDR2 SFDVKD. V gave up 4 bases and J gave up 9 bases; unmatched junction bases: 8. CDR3 sequence reads: CATSDPRLAAEQFF. Written as DNA, the CDR3 is TGTGCCACCAGTGACCCCCGACTAGCTGCTGAGCAGTTCTTC.

The chain is built from TRBV14 and TRBJ1-2, with a possible D match to TRBD1 (5 bases). Trimming cost V 5 bases and J 8 bases, with 9 bases left between them. Germline lookup yields CDR1 SGHDN and CDR2 FVKESK. The CDR3 totals 11 residues. CDR3 bases: TGTGCCAGCAGCGCACAGGTAGGCTACACCTTC. It is translated as CASSAQVGYTF.

The genes are TRBV7-2 and TRBJ1-2, with D possibly matching TRBD1 (5 bases). V dropped 6 bases and J dropped 5 bases, with 13 bases sitting between them. Germline V gene sequence: CDR1 SGHTA, CDR2 FQGNSA. The CDR3 has 13 residues. CDR3 in amino acids: CASSFDQGYGYTF. The CDR3 DNA reads TGTGCCAGCAGTTTCGATCAGGGATATGGCTACACCTTC.

The rearrangement joins TRBV30 to TRBJ2-5; D not certain. The V end was cut by 0 bases, the J end by 4 bases, with 3 bases between. The CDR3 is made up of 11 amino acids. From germline, CDR1 is GTSNPN and CDR2 SVGIG (reference sequence). CDR3 nucleotide sequence: TGTGCCTGGAGTGTCCTAGAGACCCAGTACTTC. Amino acids: CAWSVLETQYF.

In its sample, this clone was seen once. J is TRBJ1-6 and V is TRBV27; 7 bases match TRBD1. The CDR3 runs to 15 residues. Unmatched junction bases numbered 9, after V lost 8 bases and J lost 5 bases. Germline V gene data show CDR1 as MNHEY and CDR2 as SMNVEV (reference sequence). CDR3 in amino acids: CASPRQGLDNSPLHF. In DNA, the CDR3 is TGTGCCAGCCCTAGACAGGGATTGGATAATTCACCCCTCCACTTT.

The rearrangement joins TRBV20-1 to TRBJ2-7; 8 bases match TRBD2. The CDR3 runs to 15 residues. Per germline, CDR1 DFQATT and CDR2 SNEGSKA (reference sequence). After removal of 3 bases from V and 4 bases from J, the junction contained 11 bases not matched to a gene. In nucleotides, the CDR3 is TGCAGTGCTAGTAGCCCCAGCGGGAGTGGATACGAGCAGTACTTC. This gives the protein CSASSPSGSGYEQYF.

This chain links TRBV6-2 or TRBV6-3 with TRBJ2-7; 8 nucleotides agree with TRBD1. The V segment lost 4 bases and the J segment 2 bases; nucleotides outside the gene matches: 4. Germline V lookup: CDR1 MNHEY, CDR2 SVGEGT. The CDR3 length is 14 residues. The DNA of the CDR3 is TGTGCCAGCAGTTTCGGACAGGGAACCTACGAGCAGTACTTC. Protein: CASSFGQGTYEQYF.